The text below deals with one T cell receptor (beta chain). What it recognizes is unknown. CD8 cells regarded as naive lacked CD45RO, were positively chosen for CCR7, and omitted terminally differentiated effector memory CD45RA+ cells. Samples underwent the assay at deep level. TCRdb's table, derived via immunoSEQ multiplex PCR, lists solely in-frame clones and lacks some. The sample has about 590,000 clones, nearly 97% seen once. Trimming pared 1 base from V and 0 bases from J, leaving 7 bases between. The CDR3 covers 14 residues. CDR1 LNHNV and CDR2 YYDKDF come from the germline V gene (reference sequence). This entry belongs to a study of shared clonotypes between healthy human individuals. Study overall: Each donor contributed plates that comprised three CD4 naive, three CD4 memory, two CD8 naive and one CD8 memory. Study-level points and caveats: Rarefaction analysis demonstrated incomplete sorted-subset sequencing notwithstanding large depth. The four-donor shared clonotypes exceeded non-shared clonotypes in generation probability, with non-shared ones scoring lower.

The sequence was collected from a woman aged 25 to 39 in good health. Material for sequencing was naive CD8+ T cells sorted from blood. V is TRBV15 and J is TRBJ2-7, with D uncertain. This CDR3 reads CATSRVTDSYEQYF. The CDR3 DNA reads as TGTGCCACCAGCAGAGTTACGGACTCCTACGAGCAGTACTTC.